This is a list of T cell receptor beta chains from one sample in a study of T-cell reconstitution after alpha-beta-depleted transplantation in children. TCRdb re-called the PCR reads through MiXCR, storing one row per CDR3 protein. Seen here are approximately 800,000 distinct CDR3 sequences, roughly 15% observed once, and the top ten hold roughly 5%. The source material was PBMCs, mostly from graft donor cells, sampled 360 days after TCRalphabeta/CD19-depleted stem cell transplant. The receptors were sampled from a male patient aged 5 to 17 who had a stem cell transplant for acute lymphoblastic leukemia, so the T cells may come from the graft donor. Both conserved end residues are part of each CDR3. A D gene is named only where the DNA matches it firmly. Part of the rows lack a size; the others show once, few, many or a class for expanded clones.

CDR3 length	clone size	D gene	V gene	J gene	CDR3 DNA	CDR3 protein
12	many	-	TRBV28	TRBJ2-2	TGTGCCAGCAGTTTATTCGCCGGGGAGCTGTTTTTT	CASSLFAGELFF
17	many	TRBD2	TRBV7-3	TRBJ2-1	TGTGCCAGCAGCTTATGGGCTAGCGGGAGGGCCGGCAATGAGCAGTTCTTC	CASSLWASGRAGNEQFF
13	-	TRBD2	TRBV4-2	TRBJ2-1	TGTGCCAGCAGCCAAGCACTAGCGGGGCGGCAGTTCTTC	CASSQALAGRQFF
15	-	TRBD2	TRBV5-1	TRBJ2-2	TGCGCCAGCAGCTTGGGACTAGCAAGCGATGGGGAGCTGTTTTTT	CASSLGLASDGELFF
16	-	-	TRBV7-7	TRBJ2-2	TGTGCCAGCAGCCCGAATGCCCCCATTAACACCGGGGAGCTGTTTTTT	CASSPNAPINTGELFF
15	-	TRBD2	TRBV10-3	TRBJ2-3	TGTGCCATCAGCCTAGCGGCGACTGGCACAGATACGCAGTATTTT	CAISLAATGTDTQYF
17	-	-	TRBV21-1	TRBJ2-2	TGTGCCAGCTCTAAAAGGGCCTTCCGGAATCACACCGGGGAGCTGTTTTTT	CASSKRAFRNHTGELFF
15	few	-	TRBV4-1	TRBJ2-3	TGCGCCAGCAGCCCCCCCGGCGCAGGCACAGATACGCAGTATTTT	CASSPPGAGTDTQYF
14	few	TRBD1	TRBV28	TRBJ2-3	TGTGCCAGCAGAGTGTGGCAGGGGGTAAAGACGCAGTATTTT	CASRVWQGVKTQYF
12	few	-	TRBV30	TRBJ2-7	TGTGCCTGGAGTGGTGATAAGTACGAGCAGTACTTC	CAWSGDKYEQYF
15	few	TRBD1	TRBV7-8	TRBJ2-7	TGTGCCAGCAGCTCCTCAGGGGGCGGAACCTACGAGCAGTACTTC	CASSSSGGGTYEQYF
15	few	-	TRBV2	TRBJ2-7	TGTGCCAGCAGTGGCGATGGTAGCGGCTCCTACGAGCAGTACTTC	CASSGDGSGSYEQYF
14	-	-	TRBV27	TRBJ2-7	TGTGCCAGCAGTCCGCTAGGGGGGCCCTACGAGCAGTACTTC	CASSPLGGPYEQYF
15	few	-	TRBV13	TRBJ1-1	TGTGCCAGCAGCTTAGGTCAGGGCAGTCACACTGAAGCTTTCTTT	CASSLGQGSHTEAFF
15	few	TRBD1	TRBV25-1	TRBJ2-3	TGTGCCAGCAGTCCCGACAGGGCCCCATCACATACGCAGTATTTT	CASSPDRAPSHTQYF
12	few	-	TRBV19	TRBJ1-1	TGTGCCAGTACCCAGGGGTTCGGTGAAGCTTTCTTT	CASTQGFGEAFF
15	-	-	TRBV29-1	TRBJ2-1	TGCAGCGTTGTCGGAGGGAAGAGCGCCTACAATGAGCAGTTCTTC	CSVVGGKSAYNEQFF
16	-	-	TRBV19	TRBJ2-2	TGTGCCAGTAGTGAACTCTTACGCACGAACACCGGGGAGCTGTTTTTT	CASSELLRTNTGELFF
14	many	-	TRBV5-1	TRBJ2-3	TGCGCCAGCAGCTTGCAGCGGATTACAGATACGCAGTATTTT	CASSLQRITDTQYF
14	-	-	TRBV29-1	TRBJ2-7	TGCAGCGTTGAGGGCGGGGTGGCCTCCTACGAGCAGTACTTC	CSVEGGVASYEQYF
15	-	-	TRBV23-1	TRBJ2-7	TGCGCCAGCAGTCACTATACACTGGCCTCCTACGAGCAGTACTTC	CASSHYTLASYEQYF
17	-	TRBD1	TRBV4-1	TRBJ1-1	TGCGCCAGCAGCCAGGATGGACAGGGAAAGGGTTTCACTGAAGCTTTCTTT	CASSQDGQGKGFTEAFF
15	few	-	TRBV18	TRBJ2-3	TGTGCCAGCTCACGACAGGCAGTCCCCACAGATACGCAGTATTTT	CASSRQAVPTDTQYF
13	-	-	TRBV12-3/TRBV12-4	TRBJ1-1	TGTGCCAGCAGAAATGCCCGGGTCTCTGAAGCTTTCTTT	CASRNARVSEAFF
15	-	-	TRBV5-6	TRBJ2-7	TGTGCCAGCAGCTTTAGGGGGAACTCGGCCTACGAGCAGTACTTC	CASSFRGNSAYEQYF
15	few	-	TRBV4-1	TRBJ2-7	TGCGCCAGCAGCCCAGAAAGCAGGGAAGTCTACGAGCAGTACTTC	CASSPESREVYEQYF
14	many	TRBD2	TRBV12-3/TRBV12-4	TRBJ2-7	TGTGCCAGCAGTTTTTGGGGGGGTGCCTACGAGCAGTACTTC	CASSFWGGAYEQYF
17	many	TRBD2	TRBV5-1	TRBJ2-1	TGCGCCAGCAGCTTGGCCCTAGCGGGAGGTCAACACAATGAGCAGTTCTTC	CASSLALAGGQHNEQFF
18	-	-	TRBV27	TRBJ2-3	TGTGCCAGCAGTTTATGGCTGGGGGAGAGCGTGGTGGCGGATACGCAGTATTTT	CASSLWLGESVVADTQYF
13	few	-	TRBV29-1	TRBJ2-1	TGCAGCGTCCGGGGCCGGGTTAACGCTGAGCAGTTCTTC	CSVRGRVNAEQFF
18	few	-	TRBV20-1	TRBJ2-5	TGCAGTGCTAGAGATCTGTTTGCCGGCCCCCTCACCCAAGAGACCCAGTACTTC	CSARDLFAGPLTQETQYF
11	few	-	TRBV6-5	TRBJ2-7	TGTGCCAGCAGTACCCCGAACGAGCAGTACTTC	CASSTPNEQYF
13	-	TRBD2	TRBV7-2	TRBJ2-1	TGTGCCAGCAGCTTAGGGGGGACTAGATTACAGTTCTTC	CASSLGGTRLQFF
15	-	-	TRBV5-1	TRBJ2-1	TGCGCCAGCACCTCTGCACAGGGAACCTACAATGAGCAGTTCTTC	CASTSAQGTYNEQFF
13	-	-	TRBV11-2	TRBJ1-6	TGTGCCAGCAGCACAACCGGGAATTCACCCCTCCACTTT	CASSTTGNSPLHF
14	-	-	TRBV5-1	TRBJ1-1	TGCGCCAGCACCCGGGGAGGGATGAACACTGAAGCTTTCTTT	CASTRGGMNTEAFF
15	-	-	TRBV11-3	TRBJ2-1	TGTGCCAGCAGCTTAGAGTCACTCCGCGGCAATGAGCAGTTCTTC	CASSLESLRGNEQFF
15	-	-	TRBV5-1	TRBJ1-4	TGCGCCAGCAGCTTGAGCGCCGTGGGGTATGAAAAACTGTTTTTT	CASSLSAVGYEKLFF
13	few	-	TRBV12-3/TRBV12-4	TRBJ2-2	TGTGCCAGCAGTCGACTACTCACCGGGGAGCTGTTTTTT	CASSRLLTGELFF
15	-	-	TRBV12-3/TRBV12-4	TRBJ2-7	TGTGCCAGCAGTTTATACCCCAGGGTGATCCACGAGCAGTACTTC	CASSLYPRVIHEQYF
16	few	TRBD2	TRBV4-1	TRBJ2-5	TGCGCCAGCAGCCAAGATGGGGCGGGAGTAGCGGAGACCCAGTACTTC	CASSQDGAGVAETQYF
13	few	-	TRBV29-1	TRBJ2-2	TGCAGCGTTGATGACAAGAACACCGGGGAGCTGTTTTTT	CSVDDKNTGELFF